The 27 T cell receptor beta chains listed next were all sequenced from one sample in a study of blood T cells in healthy people across ages. A sample-barcoded 5' primer and a J-beta primer mix were used in a second PCR of roughly 7 to 11 cycles. TCRdb called the 5' RACE reads again in MiXCR, with one record for every CDR3 protein. The repertoire holds about 640,000 distinct CDR3 sequences, with roughly 53% as singletons. The sample taken for sequencing was blood. These receptors were taken from a man aged 60 to 75 in good health.

The chain employs TRBV20-1 and TRBJ2-1; D is ambiguous. This CDR3 is built from 16 residues. V lost 0 bases to trimming and J lost 0 bases, with 12 bases between them. Looked up from germline, CDR1 is DFQATT and CDR2 is SNEGSKA (reference sequence). DNA for the CDR3: TGCAGTGCTAGAGATCACCAGCGCCACTCCTACAATGAGCAGTTCTTC. Translation: CSARDHQRHSYNEQFF.

V usage is TRBV7-2 and J usage is TRBJ2-7; D tentatively reads TRBD1 or TRBD2 (5 bases each). CDR1 and CDR2 from the germline V gene are SGHTA and FQGNSA. The CDR3 has 16 residues. Trimming pared 5 bases from V and 3 bases from J, leaving 20 bases between. CDR3 amino acids: CASSPTEYGTDYEQYF. The DNA for the CDR3 is TGTGCCAGCAGCCCCACTGAGTACGGGACGGACTACGAGCAGTACTTC.

This clonotype was seen a few times. V gene TRBV12-3 or TRBV12-4 combines with J gene TRBJ2-4, with D possibly TRBD1 on 6 matching bases. The V end was cut by 5 bases, the J end by 6 bases, with 14 bases between. This CDR3 spans 14 amino acids. In nucleotides, the CDR3 is TGTGCCAGCAGTCCAGGACAGTCGGCAAACATTCAGTACTTC. The encoded protein is CASSPGQSANIQYF.

V and J are TRBV5-1 and TRBJ2-3; tentative D call: TRBD1 (7 bases). Per the germline V gene, CDR1 is SGHRS and CDR2 is YFSETQ. The CDR3 contains 15 residues. V lost 7 bases, J lost 2 bases, and 17 bases lay in between. CDR3 sequence (DNA): TGCGCCAGCGACCGTGGCAGGGGGGCCACAGATACGCAGTATTTT. The encoded protein is CASDRGRGATDTQYF.

This clonotype has a single count. The chain employs TRBV15 and TRBJ2-3; D not certain. V shed 6 bases and J shed 0 bases, with 13 bases lying between them. Germline V gives CDR1 LNHNV, CDR2 YYDKDF (reference sequence). This CDR3 is 15 amino acids long. CDR3 nucleotides: TGTGCCACCAGTCCCCTTAGCCCTAGCACAGATACGCAGTATTTT. This codes for CATSPLSPSTDTQYF.

The rearrangement links TRBV7-8 to TRBJ2-6, with D unresolved. The CDR3 runs 17 residues. Germline V CDR1 and CDR2: SGHVS, FQNEAQ. V shed 6 bases and J shed 1 base, with 16 bases lying between them. The CDR3 DNA follows: TGTGCCAGCAGTCAACGGCCCCACCGATCTGGGGCCAACGTCCTGACTTTC. Amino acid sequence: CASSQRPHRSGANVLTF.

The chain recombines TRBV10-3 with TRBJ2-5; D might be TRBD2 (6 bases). The CDR3 has 15 residues. The germline V gene encodes CDR1 ENHRY and CDR2 SYGVKD. With 0 bases removed from V and 5 bases from J, the gap between germline ends came to 13 bases. CDR3 protein: CAISESMGGEETQYF. For the CDR3, the DNA is TGTGCCATCAGTGAGTCGATGGGGGGTGAGGAGACCCAGTACTTC.

Regarding this clonotype: The junction and the germline gene differ at one end; a read error may be behind it. The chain employs TRBV5-1 and TRBJ1-1, with unresolved D. The germline V gene encodes CDR1 SGHRS and CDR2 YFSETQ. There are 14 residues in the CDR3. CDR3 loop: CASSLRNQPTETFF. In DNA form, the CDR3 reads TGCGCCAGCAGCTTGCGTAATCAACCCACTGAAACTTTCTTT.

The CDR3 reads CASSVVESNYGYTF. DNA of the CDR3: TGTGCCAGCAGCGTAGTTGAATCTAACTATGGCTACACCTTC. This chain links TRBV9 with TRBJ1-2; no reliable D call. The CDR3 covers 14 residues. Trimming removed 0 bases from V and 0 bases from J, with 6 bases in between. Germline CDR1 reads SGDLS; CDR2 reads YYNGEE.

V is TRBV9 and J is TRBJ2-3; a possible D gene is TRBD1 (5 bases). V was pared by 0 bases and J by 2 bases, with 7 bases between. The germline gives CDR1 SGDLS, CDR2 YYNGEE. The CDR3 covers 14 residues. CDR3 coding DNA: TGTGCCAGCAGCGTAGACAGGACCACAGATACGCAGTATTTT. Residues: CASSVDRTTDTQYF.

The rearrangement links TRBV7-6 to TRBJ2-6; the D gene is possibly TRBD1 (5 bases). CDR3 size: 15 residues. Germline V gene sequence: CDR1 SGHVS, CDR2 FNYEAQ. V gave up 7 bases and J gave up 2 bases, with 12 bases separating them. CDR3: CASTLGVPGANVLTF. CDR3 sequence (DNA): TGTGCCAGCACCCTAGGGGTCCCTGGGGCCAACGTCCTGACTTTC.

The V and J genes are TRBV5-1 and TRBJ2-5; 9 positions agree with TRBD2. CDR1 and CDR2 (germline): SGHRS, YFSETQ. CDR3 length equals 15 residues. V was clipped by 3 bases and J by 1 base; unmatched bases: 4. CDR3: CASSSLTSGQETQYF. CDR3 bases: TGCGCCAGCAGCTCCTTGACTAGCGGCCAAGAGACCCAGTACTTC.

This chain connects TRBV28 to TRBJ1-5, with no clear D. Germline V CDR1 and CDR2: MDHEN, SYDVKM. V gave up 6 bases and J gave up 3 bases, with 15 bases separating them. The CDR3 length is 15 residues. CDR3 sequence: CASSQAGPANQPQHF. CDR3 DNA: TGTGCCAGCAGCCAGGCCGGGCCCGCCAATCAGCCCCAGCATTTT. The whole variable domain, remainder taken from reference TRBV28 and TRBJ1-5, is DVKVTQSSRYLVKRTGEKVFLECVQDMDHENMFWYRQDPGLGLRLIYFSYDVKMKEKGDIPEGYSVSREKKERFSLILESASTNQTSMYLCASSQAGPANQPQHFGDGTRLSIL.

V is TRBV2 and J is TRBJ1-1, with 8 bases matching TRBD1. There are 13 residues in the CDR3. The V segment lost 8 bases and the J segment 4 bases; nucleotides outside the gene matches: 6. Germline V gene lookup returns CDR1 SNHLY and CDR2 FYNNEI. CDR3 sequence reads: CASGRGRGTEAFF. The CDR3 DNA sequence: TGTGCCAGCGGCAGGGGGCGCGGCACTGAAGCTTTCTTT.

The rearrangement uses TRBV9 and TRBJ2-7, with TRBD1 as a possible D gene (6 bases). Germline V CDR1 and CDR2: SGDLS, YYNGEE. V was clipped by 0 bases and J by 5 bases, with 18 bases between them. CDR3 length: 16 amino acids. The CDR3 here is CASSVEGTGSVHEQYF. CDR3 in DNA: TGTGCCAGCAGCGTAGAGGGTACAGGGAGTGTTCACGAGCAGTACTTC.

The rearrangement joins TRBV3-1 to TRBJ1-2; a possible D gene is TRBD1 (6 bases). This CDR3 is 15 amino acids long. Germline V CDR1 and CDR2: LGHDT, YNNKEL (reference sequence). Trimming removed 4 bases at V and 4 bases at J, with 16 bases between. The DNA of the CDR3 is TGTGCCAGCAGCCGAGGACAGCCCCCTCTCTATGGCTACACCTTC. It translates to CASSRGQPPLYGYTF. Together with reference TRBV3-1 and TRBJ1-2, the CDR3 gives the full variable domain: DTAVSQTPKYLVTQMGNDKSIKCEQNLGHDTMYWYKQDSKKFLKIMFSYNNKELIINETVPNRFSPKSPDKAHLNLHINSLELGDSAVYFCASSRGQPPLYGYTFGSGTRLTVV.

This clonotype was seen a handful of times. The V and J genes are TRBV3-1 and TRBJ2-1, with 8 bases that match TRBD2. CDR1 and CDR2 from the germline V gene are LGHDT and YNNKEL (reference sequence). This CDR3 has 16 amino acids. Losses at the gene ends were 3 bases for V and 7 bases for J; bases not matched to a gene: 11. The CDR3 sequence is CASSHDWTGGWNEQFF. The CDR3 bases are TGTGCCAGCAGCCACGACTGGACGGGGGGGTGGAATGAGCAGTTCTTC.

The DNA of the CDR3 is TGTGCCGCCGAGGACAGGGGAACCTACAATGAGCAGTTCTTC. This gives the protein CAAEDRGTYNEQFF. The chain carries TRBV10-3 and TRBJ2-1; the match to TRBD1 covers 9 bases. The J segment lost 2 bases and the V segment lost 11 bases, leaving 7 bases of the junction unmatched. Germline V gene lookup returns CDR1 ENHRY and CDR2 SYGVKD. The CDR3 covers 14 residues.

This clonotype has a handful of counts. This sequence joins TRBV30 and TRBJ2-1, with 15 nucleotides matching TRBD2. This CDR3 is built from 15 residues. Per the germline V gene, CDR1 is GTSNPN and CDR2 is SVGIG (reference sequence). The trim removed 1 base at V and 10 bases at J, leaving 5 bases unmatched. The chain's CDR3 is CAWSGTSGGAKEQFF. The CDR3 DNA sequence: TGTGCCTGGAGTGGGACTAGCGGGGGGGCCAAAGAGCAGTTCTTC.

The rearrangement uses TRBV5-1 and TRBJ2-2, with a possible D match to TRBD1 (5 bases). V gave up 0 bases and J gave up 3 bases, with 6 bases separating them. Germline V gives CDR1 SGHRS, CDR2 YFSETQ. The CDR3 covers 14 residues. The CDR3 bases are TGCGCCAGCAGCTTGGGACAGCACACCGGGGAGCTGTTTTTT. It is translated as CASSLGQHTGELFF.

V gene TRBV28 combines with J gene TRBJ2-3; D possibly corresponds to TRBD1 (5 bases). Germline CDR1 reads MDHEN; CDR2 reads SYDVKM. There are 15 residues in the CDR3. V dropped 8 bases and J dropped 2 bases, with 17 bases sitting between them. In DNA form, the CDR3 reads TGTGCCAGCCCACCCCCCCAGGGTTTCACAGATACGCAGTATTTT. It codes for CASPPPQGFTDTQYF.

This chain connects TRBV9 to TRBJ2-3; no clear D. Germline CDR1 SGDLS, CDR2 YYNGEE. The germline V and J ends were trimmed by 0 bases and 5 bases, with 13 bases remaining between them. This CDR3 is built from 15 residues. In DNA form, the CDR3 reads TGTGCCAGCAGCGTAGAGGCAGCCCGCGGAGATACGCAGTATTTT. As protein: CASSVEAARGDTQYF.

This clonotype was found a few times. The chain employs TRBV20-1 and TRBJ1-6; 8 bases line up with TRBD1. This CDR3 has 16 residues. V lost 1 base to trimming and J lost 4 bases; unmatched junction nucleotides: 6. Germline CDR1 reads DFQATT; CDR2 reads SNEGSKA (reference sequence). The CDR3 DNA follows: TGCAGTGCTAGAGTCCCCCGGGACAGGTATAATTCACCCCTCCACTTT. Translated: CSARVPRDRYNSPLHF.

This rearrangement joins TRBV20-1 to TRBJ2-5, with D unclear. With 3 bases removed from V and 1 base from J, the gap between germline ends came to 6 bases. Germline V gene lookup returns CDR1 DFQATT and CDR2 SNEGSKA (reference sequence). CDR3 length: 12 residues. The CDR3 coding sequence is TGCAGTGCTAGTTCCCGCCAAGAGACCCAGTACTTC. Translating gives CSASSRQETQYF.

To note about this clonotype: One junction end does not reproduce the germline sequence, and a read error may be involved. The chain is built from TRBV3-1 and TRBJ1-6, with 10 nucleotides matching TRBD1. Germline loops: CDR1 LGHDT, CDR2 YNNKEL (reference sequence). The CDR3 is 17 residues long. The CDR3 is CARSQVFRQGAGSPLHF. Here the CDR3 DNA reads TGTGCCCGCAGCCAAGTGTTTAGACAGGGGGCAGGTTCACCCCTCCACTTT.

V usage is TRBV27 and J usage is TRBJ2-7; the D is unclear. The J call may not be correct, given that the DNA end is closer to TRBJ2-5. Germline V gene sequence: CDR1 MNHEY, CDR2 SMNVEV (reference sequence). The CDR3 consists of 15 residues. The CDR3: CASTLSYGYQETQYF. CDR3 bases: TGTGCCAGCACTCTTTCATACGGGTACCAAGAGACCCAGTACTTC.

The chain uses TRBV9 and TRBJ2-3, with 9 bases identical to TRBD1. CDR3 length equals 16 residues. Germline V gene data show CDR1 as SGDLS and CDR2 as YYNGEE. V was clipped by 1 base and J by 0 bases; unmatched bases: 3. CDR3 DNA: TGTGCCAGCAGCGTACCTGACAGGGGGAGCACAGATACGCAGTATTTT. Residues: CASSVPDRGSTDTQYF.